This T cell receptor beta chain came from a study of CD8+ T cells in alopecia areata. Findings of the study overall: On tofacitinib, scalp clonality and expanded CD8+ clones among top 100 fell significantly. Lesional scalp exceeded normal scalp in clonality, especially in alopecia totalis/universalis.

The sample's treatment: oral pan-JAK inhibitor, 5-10 mg twice daily. Lesional scalp punch biopsies and peripheral blood came from alopecia areata patients. A word on this clone: The antigen remains unidentified.

Sequencing used cDNA as its template, made by extracting RNA and reverse transcribing it. Sequencing was performed with immunoSEQ multiplex PCR; in TCRdb, only in-frame clones are kept and a portion is missing. The sample has approximately 210,000 clones; over 60% are singletons. The clonotype was recovered from a human donor with alopecia areata. The source material was CD4+ T cells sorted from blood, sampled at week 4, from a patient treated with tofacitinib.

CDR3 DNA: TGTGCCAGCAAAATCGGGGGGACCCTCTACGAGCAGTACTTC. Encoded protein: CASKIGGTLYEQYF. The rearrangement joins TRBV6-5 to TRBJ2-7, with TRBD2 matching 7 bases. Losses at the gene ends were 7 bases for V and 3 bases for J; bases not matched to a gene: 9. The germline V gene encodes CDR1 MNHEY and CDR2 SVGAGI. The CDR3 contains 14 residues.